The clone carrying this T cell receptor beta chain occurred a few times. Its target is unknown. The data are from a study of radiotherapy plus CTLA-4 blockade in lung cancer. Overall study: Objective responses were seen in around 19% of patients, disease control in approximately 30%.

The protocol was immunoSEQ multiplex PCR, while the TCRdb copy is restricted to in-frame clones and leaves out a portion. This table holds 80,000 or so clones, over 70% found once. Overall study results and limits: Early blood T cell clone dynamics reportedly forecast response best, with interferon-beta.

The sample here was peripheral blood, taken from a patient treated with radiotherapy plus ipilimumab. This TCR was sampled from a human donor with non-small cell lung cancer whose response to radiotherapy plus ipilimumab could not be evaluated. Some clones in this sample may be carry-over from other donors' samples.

The CDR3 is CATSSPPSKGEKLFF. CDR3 in DNA: TGTGCCACCAGCAGCCCCCCTAGCAAAGGTGAAAAACTGTTTTTT. The chain carries TRBV15 and TRBJ1-4, with D unclear. Trimming cost V 3 bases and J 7 bases, with 15 bases left between them. The germline gives CDR1 LNHNV, CDR2 YYDKDF (reference sequence). The CDR3 is 15 amino acids.